This TCR beta chain came from a study of blood T cell repertoires in COVID-19. Across the study: The United States, Italy and Spain were the sources of the acute and convalescent COVID-19 samples. The cDNA or gDNA used as material had been derived from T cells, B-cell-depleted T cells, or PBMCs.

Per the study methods: Counts of nucleated cells, estimated from reference gene primer amplification, were obtained. The repertoire was sequenced with immunoSEQ multiplex PCR; TCRdb's copy has only in-frame clones and lacks some. The V and J calls and clone size were taken over from that table, and D and trimming were inferred from the DNA. The data show about 210,000 clones, approximately 86% seen once. Trimming shortened V by 0 bases and J by 6 bases, and 16 bases separated the two germline ends. This CDR3 comprises 17 residues. Germline-derived CDR1 and CDR2 are SGHNT and YYREEE (reference sequence).

The rearrangement uses TRBV5-4 and TRBJ1-6; possible D gene TRBD1, 5 bases. The sequenced material came from peripheral blood. This clonotype originated in a man between 60 and 75 years old with acute or convalescent COVID-19. For the CDR3, the DNA is TGTGCCAGCAGCTTGGAAGGGGCTCGGGGGGGTAATTCACCCCTCCACTTT. Protein sequence: CASSLEGARGGNSPLHF.